The 32 T cell receptor beta chains presented below share a single source sample, sequenced in a study of response to subunit inactivated influenza vaccine. TCRdb reprocessed the RT-PCR reads via MiXCR and lists one record per CDR3 protein. This table has roughly 780,000 distinct CDR3 sequences, around 20% appearing once. Specimen: PBMCs from blood, collected roughly 5 days after vaccination. These receptors came from a man over 45 who received an inactivated influenza vaccine.

This clonotype has a handful of counts. The chain joins TRBV5-1 to TRBJ2-3; D perhaps matches TRBD2 (7 bases). In germline, CDR1 is SGHRS, CDR2 YFSETQ. CDR3 length: 14 residues. The ends were cut back, 5 bases at V and 3 bases at J, with 13 bases in the middle. The CDR3 DNA reads TGCGCCAGCAGAGGGGGGGGGCAGACAGATACGCAGTATTTT. It specifies CASRGGGQTDTQYF.

This sequence joins TRBV7-9 and TRBJ2-5; TRBD1 might be the D (6 bases). CDR3 length: 13 amino acids. Trimming left V 7 bases short and J 2 bases short, with 11 bases between. CDR1 and CDR2 from the germline V gene are SEHNR and FQNEAQ (reference sequence). The CDR3 region is CASNLGAQETQYF. CDR3 DNA: TGTGCCAGCAATCTGGGGGCACAAGAGACCCAGTACTTC. The full variable domain, with the rest looked up from reference TRBV7-9 and TRBJ2-5, is DTGVSQNPRHKITKRGQNVTFRCDPISEHNRLYWYRQTLGQGPEFLTYFQNEAQLEKSRLLSDRFSAERPKGSFSTLEIQRTEQGDSAMYLCASNLGAQETQYFGPGTRLLVL.

With respect to this clonotype: At one boundary the junction diverges from the germline segment, which might be a read error. The V call is TRBV12-3 or TRBV12-4, the J call TRBJ1-1; tentatively, D is TRBD1 (5 bases). The CDR3 extends over 15 amino acids. DNA of the CDR3: TGTGGCAGCAGTTCTGGGACGGTCATGAACACTGAAGCTTTCTTT. Encoded protein: CGSSSGTVMNTEAFF.

This clonotype turned up a few times. This sequence joins TRBV11-2 and TRBJ2-1; the match to TRBD2 covers 11 bases. This CDR3 comprises 18 residues. Losses at the gene ends were 4 bases for V and 7 bases for J; bases not matched to a gene: 15. Germline CDR1 SGHAT, CDR2 FQNNGV. This CDR3 is CASSSSVPSGRSWNEQFF. In DNA form, the CDR3 reads TGTGCCAGCAGCTCCTCAGTTCCTAGCGGGAGGAGTTGGAATGAGCAGTTCTTC.

This clonotype was seen more than once but under ten times. The CDR3 loop is CAWSVSRIDGYTF. The CDR3 DNA follows: TGTGCCTGGAGTGTATCAAGGATCGATGGCTACACCTTC. V usage is TRBV30 and J usage is TRBJ1-2; D not resolved. CDR1 is GTSNPN and CDR2 is SVGIG in the germline V gene (reference sequence). The ends were cut back, 0 bases at V and 6 bases at J, with 11 bases in the middle. This CDR3 spans 13 amino acids.

J is TRBJ1-3 and V is TRBV29-1; D is undetermined. The V end lost 3 bases, the J end lost 0 bases, and 9 bases lay between the germline ends. The CDR3 length is 14 residues. The germline V gene has CDR1 SQVTM and CDR2 ANQGSEA. DNA of the CDR3: TGCAGCGTTGAGCACGGCAGCTCTGGAAACACCATATATTTT. Translation: CSVEHGSSGNTIYF.

This clonotype was detected ten times or more. V usage is TRBV6-1 and J usage is TRBJ2-1, with 8 bases that match TRBD2. CDR1 is MNHNS, CDR2 SASEGT, per germline. Trimming at V came to 6 bases and at J to 4 bases, leaving 8 bases not matched to a gene. The CDR3 length is 15 residues. The CDR3, as DNA: TGTGCCAGCAGCCCCCGGACTAGCAGATACAATGAGCAGTTCTTC. Translating gives CASSPRTSRYNEQFF.

The chain employs TRBV20-1 and TRBJ2-6; TRBD1 matches 12 bases. The ends lost 6 bases at V and 4 bases at J; junction bases unmatched: 7. Germline V CDR1 and CDR2: DFQATT, SNEGSKA (reference sequence). The CDR3 has 16 residues. CDR3 amino acids: CSAPGQGARGANVLTF. The CDR3, as DNA: TGCAGTGCGCCGGGACAGGGGGCGCGGGGGGCCAACGTCCTGACTTTC.

This chain links TRBV7-6 with TRBJ2-3, with TRBD2 as a possible D gene (6 bases). Germline V gene data show CDR1 as SGHVS and CDR2 as FNYEAQ. This CDR3 spans 16 amino acids. Trimming pared 1 base from V and 1 base from J, leaving 12 bases between. Here the CDR3 reads CASSLGGSGRTDTQYF. DNA of the CDR3: TGTGCCAGCAGCTTAGGAGGTAGCGGACGCACAGATACGCAGTATTTT.

The chain links TRBV20-1 to TRBJ2-5; 7 bases map to TRBD2. The V gene end was trimmed by 2 bases and the J gene end by 3 bases; junction bases not matched to a gene: 6. CDR3 length: 14 residues. Per germline, CDR1 DFQATT and CDR2 SNEGSKA (reference sequence). Here the CDR3 DNA reads TGCAGTGCTAGAAGAGGGAGGGCCAAAGAGACCCAGTACTTC. Its translation is CSARRGRAKETQYF.

The V gene is TRBV7-2, the J gene TRBJ2-7; D ambiguous. The germline gives CDR1 SGHTA, CDR2 FQGNSA. This CDR3 has 13 amino acids. The V end was cut by 2 bases, the J end by 6 bases, with 11 bases between. As DNA, the CDR3 is TGTGCCAGCAGCTTATTAGTATCCGGCGAGCAGTACTTC. Its translation: CASSLLVSGEQYF.

The chain combines TRBV24-1 with TRBJ1-2; D not certain. Trimming took 4 bases from V and 2 from J, leaving 10 bases between them. The CDR3 is 14 residues long. Germline CDR1 KGHDR, CDR2 SFDVKD. The CDR3 DNA follows: TGTGCCACCAGTGACTCCAGACGGAACTATGGCTACACCTTC. Translating gives CATSDSRRNYGYTF.

This rearrangement joins TRBV20-1 to TRBJ1-2; D call uncertain. The germline gives CDR1 DFQATT, CDR2 SNEGSKA (reference sequence). CDR3 length: 11 residues. Trimming cost V 0 bases and J 6 bases, with 5 bases left between them. CDR3 coding DNA: TGCAGTGCTAGAGATGGGGATGGCTACACCTTC. Translating it yields CSARDGDGYTF.

This CDR3 reads CSARDQSPYEQYF. The CDR3 bases are TGCAGTGCTAGGGACCAGTCTCCATACGAGCAGTACTTC. The rearrangement links TRBV20-1 to TRBJ2-7; no reliable D call. Germline V gives CDR1 DFQATT, CDR2 SNEGSKA (reference sequence). V was cut by 3 bases and J by 4 bases, with 13 bases left in between. The CDR3 is 13 amino acids.

The chain joins TRBV12-3 or TRBV12-4 to TRBJ2-5; no definite D call. The ends were cut back, 5 bases at V and 7 bases at J, with 23 bases in the middle. The length of the CDR3 is 16 residues. CDR3 sequence (DNA): TGTGCCAGCAGTCCGCCGTTCGCCAAGGGTCTAGGGACCCAGTACTTC. It encodes CASSPPFAKGLGTQYF.

This clonotype was counted many times. The CDR3, as DNA: TGTGCCAGCAGCCCCCATATGAGCACCGGGGAGCTGTTTTTT. Its protein product is CASSPHMSTGELFF. J is TRBJ2-2 and V is TRBV7-2; D is unresolved. The CDR3 covers 14 residues. The V end was cut by 5 bases, the J end by 4 bases, with 11 bases between. CDR1 SGHTA and CDR2 FQGNSA come from the germline V gene.

This clonotype was observed a few times. The rearrangement links TRBV9 to TRBJ2-1; D might be TRBD2 (5 bases). Germline-derived CDR1 and CDR2 are SGDLS and YYNGEE. This CDR3 region has 15 residues. Trimming removed 0 bases at V and 7 bases at J, with 14 bases between. CDR3 region: CASSVGGPGQNEQFF. The CDR3 DNA follows: TGTGCCAGCAGCGTAGGAGGGCCAGGCCAGAATGAGCAGTTCTTC. Variable domain in full (rest from reference TRBV9 and TRBJ2-1): DSGVTQTPKHLITATGQRVTLRCSPRSGDLSVYWYQQSLDQGLQFLIQYYNGEERAKGNILERFSAQQFPDLHSELNLSSLELGDSALYFCASSVGGPGQNEQFFGPGTRLTVL.

The table lists this clonotype with a few counts. This chain links TRBV20-1 with TRBJ2-3, with 13 bases lining up with TRBD2. The V segment lost 3 bases and the J segment 4 bases; nucleotides outside the gene matches: 4. The CDR3 runs to 15 residues. Germline V gene sequence: CDR1 DFQATT, CDR2 SNEGSKA (reference sequence). The DNA of the CDR3 is TGCAGTGCTAGGGCCGGGACTAGCGGGGCAGATACGCAGTATTTT. Translating gives CSARAGTSGADTQYF.

This clonotype was seen more than once but under ten times. The chain combines TRBV12-3 or TRBV12-4 with TRBJ2-7; 12 nucleotides match TRBD1. After removal of 3 bases from V and 6 bases from J, the junction contained 6 bases not matched to a gene. This CDR3 is built from 15 residues. Here the CDR3 reads CASSFGGQGAREQYF. The CDR3 DNA reads TGTGCCAGCAGTTTTGGGGGACAGGGGGCTCGCGAGCAGTACTTC.

The chain recombines TRBV18 with TRBJ2-1; no clear D gene. Trimming removed 3 bases from V and 5 bases from J, with 14 bases in between. The CDR3 loop spans 15 amino acids. Germline CDR1 is KGHSH and CDR2 is LQKENI. CDR3: CASSPIPMSHNEQFF. The CDR3 DNA reads as TGTGCCAGCTCACCGATACCGATGTCCCACAATGAGCAGTTCTTC.

This clonotype was counted only a few times. V and J are TRBV7-2 and TRBJ2-2; 9 positions match TRBD1. The CDR3 contains 17 residues. CDR1 is SGHTA, CDR2 FQGNSA, per germline. V trimming: 5 bases; J trimming: 4 bases; junction bases outside the gene matches: 11. The CDR3 spells CASSPTPGQGFTGELFF. CDR3 sequence (DNA): TGTGCCAGCAGCCCCACCCCGGGACAGGGCTTCACCGGGGAGCTGTTTTTT.

The chain links TRBV18 to TRBJ2-1; 8 bases map to TRBD2. The CDR3 consists of 16 residues. Per the germline V gene, CDR1 is KGHSH and CDR2 is LQKENI. V gave up 2 bases and J gave up 8 bases; unmatched junction bases: 11. The CDR3 loop is CASSPKILAGFDEQFF. DNA for the CDR3: TGTGCCAGCTCACCAAAGATTTTAGCGGGATTCGATGAGCAGTTCTTC.

This clonotype has ten or more counts. This chain connects TRBV5-6 to TRBJ1-1, with TRBD1 identical over 9 bases. The junction had 11 bases not matched to a gene; V was cut back by 4 bases and J by 4 bases. Germline V gene sequence: CDR1 SGHDT, CDR2 YYEEEE. The CDR3 consists of 16 residues. CDR3 nucleotides: TGTGCCAGCAGCATACCCGGGACAGGGATAAGCACTGAAGCTTTCTTT. Translated: CASSIPGTGISTEAFF. The variable domain in full, completed from reference TRBV5-6 and TRBJ1-1, reads DAGVTQSPTHLIKTRGQQVTLRCSPKSGHDTVSWYQQALGQGPQFIFQYYEEEERQRGNFPDRFSGHQFPNYSSELNVNALLLGDSALYLCASSIPGTGISTEAFFGQGTRLTVV.

V gene TRBV5-1 combines with J gene TRBJ1-1; D perhaps matches TRBD1 (5 bases). Per germline, CDR1 SGHRS and CDR2 YFSETQ. With 7 bases removed from V and 1 base from J, the gap between germline ends came to 14 bases. This CDR3 is built from 14 residues. The CDR3, as DNA: TGCGCCAGCGGTACCGGGACGGCGAACACTGAAGCTTTCTTT. Its protein is CASGTGTANTEAFF.

This clonotype came up a few times. CDR3: CASATASSYNSPLHF. DNA for the CDR3: TGTGCCAGTGCGACAGCAAGCTCCTATAATTCACCCCTCCACTTT. The rearrangement links TRBV19 to TRBJ1-6, with D perhaps matching TRBD1 (5 bases). The germline V and J ends were trimmed by 8 bases and 0 bases, with 11 bases remaining between them. CDR3 length: 15 amino acids. Germline values: CDR1 LNHDA, CDR2 SQIVND (reference sequence).

This clonotype turned up a few times. The genes are TRBV20-1 and TRBJ2-7; 7 bases line up with TRBD1. The J segment lost 3 bases and the V segment lost 4 bases, leaving 3 bases of the junction unmatched. CDR1 is DFQATT and CDR2 is SNEGSKA in the germline V gene (reference sequence). This CDR3 is built from 12 residues. This chain's CDR3 is CSAKQGFYEQYF. Written as DNA, the CDR3 is TGCAGTGCTAAACAGGGGTTCTACGAGCAGTACTTC.

The V call is TRBV7-2, the J call TRBJ1-1; D is perhaps TRBD1 (5 bases). This CDR3 has 13 amino acids. The ends were cut back, 0 bases at V and 7 bases at J, with 9 bases in the middle. The germline V gene encodes CDR1 SGHTA and CDR2 FQGNSA. In DNA, the CDR3 is TGTGCCAGCAGCTTAGCTGGGGGGAGTGAAGCTTTCTTT. This sequence encodes CASSLAGGSEAFF.

The J gene is TRBJ2-7, the V gene TRBV5-1; 11 nucleotides match TRBD2. Germline trimming cut 7 bases from V and 3 bases from J; bases unmatched to any gene: 9. Germline assignment: CDR1 SGHRS and CDR2 YFSETQ. The CDR3 length is 15 residues. Here the CDR3 DNA reads TGCGCCAGCCGACCCCCGGGACTAGCGGTCTACGAGCAGTACTTC. It is translated as CASRPPGLAVYEQYF.

The chain carries TRBV4-1 and TRBJ1-4; TRBD1 is a possible D gene (5 bases). V was cut by 0 bases and J by 6 bases, with 11 bases left in between. CDR1 and CDR2 from the germline V gene are MGHRA and YSYEKL. The CDR3 is 15 residues long. CDR3 amino acids: CASSQERAGYEKLFF. The CDR3 DNA reads as TGCGCCAGCAGCCAAGAACGGGCAGGGTATGAAAAACTGTTTTTT.

This clonotype was seen a few times. J is TRBJ2-7 and V is TRBV5-1; D is ambiguous. V was pared by 2 bases and J by 9 bases, with 18 bases between. Per the germline V gene, CDR1 is SGHRS and CDR2 is YFSETQ. CDR3 length: 14 residues. CDR3 protein: CASSFGPGAPGQYF. For the CDR3, the DNA is TGCGCCAGCAGCTTCGGTCCAGGAGCCCCGGGGCAGTACTTC.

There are a few counts of this clonotype. This sequence joins TRBV6-4 and TRBJ1-1, with D possibly being TRBD1 (5 bases). The CDR3 is 13 amino acids. Germline assignment: CDR1 MRHNA and CDR2 SNTAGT. Trimming pared 3 bases from V and 4 bases from J, leaving 9 bases between. The CDR3 DNA follows: TGTGCCAGCAGTGAGCAGGGTAGCACTGAAGCTTTCTTT. This gives the protein CASSEQGSTEAFF.

This clonotype has just a few counts. DNA of the CDR3: TGTGCCAGCAGTTTCGCGGGGGCGACCCTCACCGGGGAGCTGTTTTTT. The encoded protein is CASSFAGATLTGELFF. V and J are TRBV27 and TRBJ2-2, with D possibly matching TRBD2 (7 bases). V lost 3 bases to trimming and J lost 4 bases, with 15 bases between them. Germline-derived CDR1 and CDR2 are MNHEY and SMNVEV (reference sequence). This CDR3 spans 16 amino acids.